Listed below are T cell receptor beta chains from one sample, sequenced in a study of shared clonotypes between healthy human individuals. Here immunoSEQ multiplex PCR was the method, and the copy in TCRdb shows in-frame clones only, minus some. The sample shows over 95,000 clones, roughly 70% of them seen only once. Material: memory CD8+ T cells sorted from blood. The receptor source for this set is a woman aged 25 to 39 in good health. Both conserved end residues are part of each CDR3. The D gene is left open where the match is weak. Clone sizes are given selectively: once, few, many, or a class where the clone is expanded.

TGTGCCAGCAGAAACAGGGAGCAAGAGACCCAGTACTTC	CASRNREQETQYF	.	TRBV6-6	.	TRBJ2-5
TGTGCCAGCAGCCAAGAGGAAGGGACTGGAGGGGATGGCTACACCTTC	CASSQEEGTGGDGYTF	.	TRBV4-2	.	TRBJ1-2
TGTGCCAGCAGCCGGGGTGGTTTGGAGCAGTACTTC	CASSRGGLEQYF	.	TRBV6-1	.	TRBJ2-7
TGTGCCAGCAGTGGACGCGGGAGCTCCTACGAGCAGTACTTC	CASSGRGSSYEQYF	.	TRBV6-1	TRBD2	TRBJ2-7
TGTGCCAGCAGCGGGGAAGGACTAGCGGGCTACAATGAGCAGTTCTTC	CASSGEGLAGYNEQFF	.	TRBV7-2	TRBD2	TRBJ2-1
TGTGCCAGCAGCGTAGTTTCGGGTTTT	CASSVVSGF	.	TRBV9	.	TRBJ2-3
TGTGCCATCAGTGGCCCGGAGACTGAAGCTTTCTTT	CAISGPETEAFF	once	TRBV10-3	.	TRBJ1-1
TGTGCCAGCAGCACGACAGTCCCCGGCGCTCAGGCCAACGTCCTGACTTTC	CASSTTVPGAQANVLTF	.	TRBV7-2	.	TRBJ2-6
TGTGCCAGCAGCGTACATAGCGGGAGAGGGACAGATACGCAGTATTTT	CASSVHSGRGTDTQYF	.	TRBV9	TRBD2	TRBJ2-3
TGTGCCAGCAGCTTGAGCAGGGGCGAATACAATGAGCAGTTCTTC	CASSLSRGEYNEQFF	few	TRBV5-4	.	TRBJ2-1
TGTGCCAGCAGCCAGGGGCTCACAGGACCCTACGAGCAGTACTTC	CASSQGLTGPYEQYF	few	TRBV14	.	TRBJ2-7
TGCGCCAGCAGCTTGGGGTATGGTCGGGGGTATGAGCAGTTCTTC	CASSLGYGRGYEQFF	.	TRBV5-1	.	TRBJ2-1
TGTGCCAGCAGCCAAGGACTAGCGGGAGGTGCGGATACGCAGTATTTT	CASSQGLAGGADTQYF	.	TRBV11-2	TRBD2	TRBJ2-3
TGTGCCAGCAGCATTTACAGATCTGAAGCTTTCTTT	CASSIYRSEAFF	once	TRBV7-9	.	TRBJ1-1
TGTGCCAGCAGCCCCCGGGACAGGGCTTACGAGCAGTACTTC	CASSPRDRAYEQYF	.	TRBV9	TRBD1	TRBJ2-7
TGTGCCAGCAACCGGGACCGCTCTAACTATGGCTACACCTTC	CASNRDRSNYGYTF	.	TRBV5-6	.	TRBJ1-2
TGTGCCAGTAGTATAGTTGACGGGGGGCCCTACAATGAGCAGTTCTTC	CASSIVDGGPYNEQFF	.	TRBV19	.	TRBJ2-1
TGTGCCAGCAGCTTGGCCAGGTCCTACGAGCAGTACTTC	CASSLARSYEQYF	.	TRBV5-8	.	TRBJ2-7
TGTGCCAGCAGTGCCAATTACGAGCAGTACTTC	CASSANYEQYF	.	TRBV28	.	TRBJ2-7
TGCGCCAGCAGCCAAGATGGGACAGTCTACAATGAGCAGTTCTTC	CASSQDGTVYNEQFF	.	TRBV4-1	TRBD1	TRBJ2-1
TGTGCCAGCAGCTTTCCCCCGTCTTTACAGGGTGGATTGAGGCGAGAGACCCAGTACTTC	CASSFPPSLQGGLRRETQYF	.	TRBV5-5	.	TRBJ2-5
TGTGCCAGCAGTTTGACAGGGCAGTTCAATCAGCCCCAGCATTTT	CASSLTGQFNQPQHF	many	TRBV28	TRBD1	TRBJ1-5
TGTGCCAGCAGCTCAAGTATTCCGGGGGCTAGCTCCTACGAGCAGTACTTC	CASSSSIPGASSYEQYF	.	TRBV7-3	.	TRBJ2-7
TGTGCCAGCAGCCATCTCAGCGGGAGGGCCCAAGATACGCAGTATTTT	CASSHLSGRAQDTQYF	once	TRBV14	TRBD2	TRBJ2-3
TGTGCCAGTAGCCTACTAGCTAGCTCCTACGAGCAGTACTTC	CASSLLASSYEQYF	few	TRBV19	.	TRBJ2-7
TGTGCCAGCAGTGAGGGGCAGGGAAATCAGCCCCAGCATTTT	CASSEGQGNQPQHF	.	TRBV25-1	.	TRBJ1-5
TGTGCCAGCAGCCCCGGGACTAGCGAGCAGTACTTC	CASSPGTSEQYF	.	TRBV5-4	TRBD2	TRBJ2-7
TGTGCCAGCAGCCCCTACGAACACGAGTCTGGGGCCAACGTCCTGACTTTC	CASSPYEHESGANVLTF	few	TRBV7-9	.	TRBJ2-6
TGTGCCAGCTCACCACAGGGTCTGGGGCAGCCCCAGCATTTT	CASSPQGLGQPQHF	.	TRBV18	.	TRBJ1-5
TGCGCCAGACCCTGGGGGGGACAGACGTACAATGAGCAGTTCTTC	CARPWGGQTYNEQFF	.	TRBV5-1	.	TRBJ2-1
TGCGCCAGCAGTGCTAGTGTATTACTTGGGGGAGAGACCCAGTACTTC	CASSASVLLGGETQYF	.	TRBV10-2	.	TRBJ2-5
TGTGCCAGCAGCTTGCTCATTTCCGGGAAGGGGGTCTTC	CASSLLISGKGVF	many	TRBV5-4	.	TRBJ2-1
TGTGCCAGCGGACAGGGGGCTACATACGAGCAGTACTTC	CASGQGATYEQYF	.	TRBV27	TRBD1	TRBJ2-7
TGTGCCAGCAGTGGGCAGACGGACACAGATACGCAGTATTTT	CASSGQTDTDTQYF	many	TRBV25-1	.	TRBJ2-3
TGCGCCAGCAGTGAGTCAGGCAGGGCGTCTGAGCAGTACTTC	CASSESGRASEQYF	many	TRBV10-2	.	TRBJ2-7
TGCGCCAGCAGTATAACCGGGACAGGAGGGTTCGGAAACACCATATATTTT	CASSITGTGGFGNTIYF	.	TRBV4-1	TRBD1	TRBJ1-3
TGTGCCAGCAGTGAAGTAAGGTGGCGCAGCACTGAAGCTTTCTTT	CASSEVRWRSTEAFF	.	TRBV2	.	TRBJ1-1
TGTGCCACCGAGGGGGCGAGTTCACCCCTCCACTTT	CATEGASSPLHF	.	TRBV10-3	TRBD1	TRBJ1-6
TGCAGTGCTAGTAGGACAGAGAAGCAGTTCTTC	CSASRTEKQFF	once	TRBV20-1	.	TRBJ2-1
TGCAGCGTTATAGGAGGGCAAGATTCCTTCGGAAACACCATATATTTT	CSVIGGQDSFGNTIYF	many	TRBV29-1	.	TRBJ1-3
TGTGCCAGCACCTTAGCGGGAGGGAACTCCTACAATGAGCAGTTCTTC	CASTLAGGNSYNEQFF	.	TRBV28	TRBD2	TRBJ2-1
TGTGCCAGCAGGATTGATAGCGGGAGCTACGAGCAGTACTTC	CASRIDSGSYEQYF	.	TRBV27	TRBD2	TRBJ2-7
TGTGCCACCAGAGGGACAGGCAGCTCCTACGAGCAGTACTTC	CATRGTGSSYEQYF	.	TRBV19	TRBD1	TRBJ2-7
TGTGCCAGCAGCTTAGACTTTTATGGGGGACTCAACACCGGGGAGCTGTTTTTT	CASSLDFYGGLNTGELFF	.	TRBV11-2	.	TRBJ2-2
TGTGCCAGTAGTATAGATGGGAAATACTATGGCTACACCTTC	CASSIDGKYYGYTF	.	TRBV19	.	TRBJ1-2
TGTGCCAGCAGCCAAGAGATTCGGGGCTCCTACGAGCAGTACTTC	CASSQEIRGSYEQYF	.	TRBV5-4	.	TRBJ2-7
TGTGCCAGCAGCTTCGCCTCCGGGACAGGGAGCAATGAGCAGTTCTTC	CASSFASGTGSNEQFF	.	TRBV7-8	TRBD1	TRBJ2-1
TGTGCCAGCAGTTTGGGAGGTTCGGCCTCTGGGGCCAACGTCCTGACTTTC	CASSLGGSASGANVLTF	many	TRBV28	.	TRBJ2-6
TGTGCCAGCAGCCCCCTGGAACTACAGAGCTACGAGCAGTACTTC	CASSPLELQSYEQYF	.	TRBV28	.	TRBJ2-7